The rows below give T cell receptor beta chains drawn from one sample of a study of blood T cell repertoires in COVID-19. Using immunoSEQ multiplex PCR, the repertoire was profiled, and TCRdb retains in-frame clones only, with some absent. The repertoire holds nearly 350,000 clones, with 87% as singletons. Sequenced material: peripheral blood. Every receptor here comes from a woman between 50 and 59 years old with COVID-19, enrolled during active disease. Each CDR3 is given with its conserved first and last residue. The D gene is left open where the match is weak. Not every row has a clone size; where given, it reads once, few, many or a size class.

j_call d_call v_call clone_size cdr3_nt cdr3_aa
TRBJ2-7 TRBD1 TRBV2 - TGTGCCAGCAGTGTCGGACAGGGGCCGACCTCCTACGAGCAGTACTTC CASSVGQGPTSYEQYF
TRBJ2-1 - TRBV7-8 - TGTGCCAGCAGCTTAGTGGGCAGCTACAATGAGCAGTTCTTC CASSLVGSYNEQFF
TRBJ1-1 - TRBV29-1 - TGCAGCGTTGTCCCAGGGGATGGTAAGACTGAAGCTTTCTTT CSVVPGDGKTEAFF
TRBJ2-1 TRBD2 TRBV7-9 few TGTGCCAGCATTGCGGGAGGGCCGGTTGAGCAGTTCTTC CASIAGGPVEQFF
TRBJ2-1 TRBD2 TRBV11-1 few TGTGCCAGCAGCTTTCTAGCGGGCCCCTACAATGAGCAGTTCTTC CASSFLAGPYNEQFF
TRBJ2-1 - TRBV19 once TGTGCCAGTAGTATGGTGGCTAACGGGAGAGGCACATCCTACAATGAGCAGTTCTTC CASSMVANGRGTSYNEQFF
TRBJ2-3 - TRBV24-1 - TGTGCCACCGCCGGTAGCACAGATACGCAGTATTTT CATAGSTDTQYF
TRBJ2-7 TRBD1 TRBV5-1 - TGCGCCAGCAGCCGGTGGACAGGGCCCTACGAGCAGTACTTC CASSRWTGPYEQYF
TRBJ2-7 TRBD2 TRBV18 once TGTGCCAGCTCACCAGGCCTAGCGGGAGCGAACGAGCAGTACTTC CASSPGLAGANEQYF
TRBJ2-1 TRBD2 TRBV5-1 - TGCGCCAGCAGGGGACAAACTAGCGGGCGAGGCAATGAGCAGTTCTTC CASRGQTSGRGNEQFF
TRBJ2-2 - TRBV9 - TGTGCCACCGCAGGCACGAACACCGGGGAGCTGTTTTTT CATAGTNTGELFF
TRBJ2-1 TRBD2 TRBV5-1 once TGCGCCAGCAGCTCGGGGAGCCTAGCGGGAGCGGAGCAGTTCTTC CASSSGSLAGAEQFF
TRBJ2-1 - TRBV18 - TGTGCCAGCTCACCAGAGATTGCAGGGCCGGGCAATGAGCAGTTCTTC CASSPEIAGPGNEQFF
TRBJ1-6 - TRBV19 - TGTGCCAGTAGTTTGTCAGGCTATAATTCACCCCTCCACTTT CASSLSGYNSPLHF
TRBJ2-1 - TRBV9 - TGTGCCAGCAGCTTACGGGGGAGCTCCAATGAGCAGTTCTTC CASSLRGSSNEQFF
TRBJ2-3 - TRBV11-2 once TGTGGGACCGCGCGTGGGGCCTTGACAGATACGCAGTATTTT CGTARGALTDTQYF
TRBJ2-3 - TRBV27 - TGTGCCAGCAGCCCGAGACTAGGTGGCCCAGATACGCAGTATTTT CASSPRLGGPDTQYF
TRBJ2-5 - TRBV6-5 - TGTGCCAGCAGTTACAGGGGATGGGAAGAGACCCAGTACTTC CASSYRGWEETQYF
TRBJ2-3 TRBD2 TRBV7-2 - TGTGCCAGCAGCCAGGGACTAGCGGGAGAAGGAACAGATACGCAGTATTTT CASSQGLAGEGTDTQYF
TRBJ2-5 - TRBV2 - TGTGCCAGACGCATGGCGGGTCAAGAGACCCAGTACTTC CARRMAGQETQYF
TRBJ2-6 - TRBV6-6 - TGTGCCAGCAGCCCCGAACTCTCTGGGGCCAACGTCCTGACTTTC CASSPELSGANVLTF
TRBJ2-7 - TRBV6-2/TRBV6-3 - TGTGCCAGCAGTTACACGAGACTGACCTACGAGCAGTACTTC CASSYTRLTYEQYF
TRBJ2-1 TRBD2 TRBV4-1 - TGCGCCAGCAGCCTGGGACTAGCGGGAGCCAGCGAGCAGTTCTTC CASSLGLAGASEQFF
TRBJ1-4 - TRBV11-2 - TGTGCCAGCAGCTTAGACAGGGTCGAAAAACTGTTTTTT CASSLDRVEKLFF
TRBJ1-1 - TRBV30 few TGTGCCTGGAGGGTCCCGGACAAAGGGAACACTGAAGCTTTCTTT CAWRVPDKGNTEAFF
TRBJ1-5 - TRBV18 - TGTGCCAGCTCACCTACACCCGGAGGGCATCAGCCCCAGCATTTT CASSPTPGGHQPQHF
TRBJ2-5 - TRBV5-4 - TGTGCCAGCAGCCTAAACCGAGGCGGCTCTCAAGAGACCCAGTACTTC CASSLNRGGSQETQYF
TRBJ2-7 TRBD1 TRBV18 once TGTGCCAGCTCACCACCGAGTTTTGGGGGACAGGGCCACGAGCAGTACTTC CASSPPSFGGQGHEQYF
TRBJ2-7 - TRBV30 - TGTGCCTGGACGATACAGGGTCTCTACGAGCAGTACTTC CAWTIQGLYEQYF
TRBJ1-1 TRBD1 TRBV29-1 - TGCAGCGTTGAAGACGGACAGGGGAACACTGAAGCTTTCTTT CSVEDGQGNTEAFF
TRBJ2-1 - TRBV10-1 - TGCGCCAGCAGTCGGGACTCCTCTCCCGTTAATGAGCAGTTCTTC CASSRDSSPVNEQFF
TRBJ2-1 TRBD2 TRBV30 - TGTGCCTGGAGTGTAGGGCACAGAGCGGGAAGTAGTGAGCAGTTCTTC CAWSVGHRAGSSEQFF
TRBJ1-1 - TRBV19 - TGTGCCAGTAGAGTGGACAGATTGAACACTGAAGCTTTCTTT CASRVDRLNTEAFF
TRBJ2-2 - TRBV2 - TGTGCCAGCAGTACTACAGGGACCACCGGGGAGCTGTTTTTT CASSTTGTTGELFF
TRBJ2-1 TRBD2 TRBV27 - TGTGCCAGCAGTTCCTTTTTAGCGGGAGGGCCGCATGAGCAGTTCTTC CASSSFLAGGPHEQFF
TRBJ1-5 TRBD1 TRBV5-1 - TGCGCCAGCAGGAAAGACGGGACAGGCAATCAGCCCCAGCATTTT CASRKDGTGNQPQHF
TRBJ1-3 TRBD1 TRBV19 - TGTGTCAGTAGTAGACCCCGGACAGGGACTGGAAACACCATATATTTT CVSSRPRTGTGNTIYF
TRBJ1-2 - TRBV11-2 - TGTGCCAGCAGCTTAGTGCCGGGGAGGTTTAACTATGGCTACACCTTC CASSLVPGRFNYGYTF
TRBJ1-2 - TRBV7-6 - TGTGCCAGCAGCCCGCGGGGCTATGGCTACACCTTC CASSPRGYGYTF
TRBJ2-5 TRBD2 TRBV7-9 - TGTGCCAGCAGCTCGACTAGCGGGAGGTACCAAGAGACCCAGTACTTC CASSSTSGRYQETQYF
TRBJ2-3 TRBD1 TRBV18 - TGTGCCAGCTCACCCGGACAGGGGACAGATACGCAGTATTTT CASSPGQGTDTQYF
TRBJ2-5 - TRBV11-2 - TGTGCCAGCAGCTTAAACAGGGAGACCCAGTACTTC CASSLNRETQYF
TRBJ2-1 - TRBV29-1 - TGCAGCGTTGCCCGGGACATACTGGTAAATGAGCAGTTCTTC CSVARDILVNEQFF
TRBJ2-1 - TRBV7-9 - TGTGCCAGCAGCGTAACCGGGACTCCGAATGAGCAGTTCTTC CASSVTGTPNEQFF
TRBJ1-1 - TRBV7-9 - TGTGCCAGCAGCTTACAGGGGCGGATTAACACTGAAGCTTTCTTT CASSLQGRINTEAFF
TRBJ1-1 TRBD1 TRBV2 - TGTGCCAGCAGTGAAACGGGGGACAGGGTAGGTTGGGAAGCTTTCTTT CASSETGDRVGWEAFF
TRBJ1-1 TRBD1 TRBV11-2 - TGTGCCAGCAGCTCTACACCGGGACAGGGGAGGACTGAAGCTTTCTTT CASSSTPGQGRTEAFF
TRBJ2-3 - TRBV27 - TGTGCCAGCAGTTTATACCGGGGAATAGATACGCAGTATTTT CASSLYRGIDTQYF
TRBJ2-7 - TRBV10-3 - TGTGCCATCAGTGAGAGAGGACAGACCTACGAGCAGTACTTC CAISERGQTYEQYF
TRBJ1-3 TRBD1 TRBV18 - TGTGCCAGCTCACCTCCTCAGGGGGCAGGAAACACCATATATTTT CASSPPQGAGNTIYF
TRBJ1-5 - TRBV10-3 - TGTGCCATCGCGGTAGCGGGCAATCAGCCCCAGCATTTT CAIAVAGNQPQHF
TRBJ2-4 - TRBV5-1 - TGCGCCAGCAGCTTTAGTTCGGACATTCAGTACTTC CASSFSSDIQYF
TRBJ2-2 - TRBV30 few TGTGCCTGGGCGCTGCAGGGCACCGGGGAGCTGTTTTTT CAWALQGTGELFF